This TCR beta chain was observed in a study of cytomegalovirus exposure and HLA in healthy donors. As for this clone: Its antigen is still unknown.

Study-level findings and limits: A few chains linked to CMV were shown in vitro to be specific for CMV antigens. Further analysis, carried out later, found HLA-associated TCR beta chains more clonally expanded than equally common other chains. Reported performance of the classifier showed diagnosis of cytomegalovirus status with high specificity and sensitivity.

Use of 60 Vbeta and 13 Jbeta primers characterized the PCR. Some clones are missing from TCRdb's copy, which holds only in-frame ones; the method was immunoSEQ multiplex PCR. The table shows roughly 140,000 clones, with 80% to 85% occurring only once. CDR1 and CDR2 (germline): KGHSY, FQNENV. The CDR3 totals 13 residues. Trimming took 5 bases from V and 3 from J, leaving 8 bases between them. The sequenced sample was PBMCs. The chain carries TRBV16 and TRBJ1-5; TRBD1 is a possible D gene (5 bases). The source is a male donor in good health and CMV-seronegative. The CDR3 spells CASSYGHNQPQHF. Here the CDR3 DNA reads TGTGCCAGCAGCTACGGACACAATCAGCCCCAGCATTTT.